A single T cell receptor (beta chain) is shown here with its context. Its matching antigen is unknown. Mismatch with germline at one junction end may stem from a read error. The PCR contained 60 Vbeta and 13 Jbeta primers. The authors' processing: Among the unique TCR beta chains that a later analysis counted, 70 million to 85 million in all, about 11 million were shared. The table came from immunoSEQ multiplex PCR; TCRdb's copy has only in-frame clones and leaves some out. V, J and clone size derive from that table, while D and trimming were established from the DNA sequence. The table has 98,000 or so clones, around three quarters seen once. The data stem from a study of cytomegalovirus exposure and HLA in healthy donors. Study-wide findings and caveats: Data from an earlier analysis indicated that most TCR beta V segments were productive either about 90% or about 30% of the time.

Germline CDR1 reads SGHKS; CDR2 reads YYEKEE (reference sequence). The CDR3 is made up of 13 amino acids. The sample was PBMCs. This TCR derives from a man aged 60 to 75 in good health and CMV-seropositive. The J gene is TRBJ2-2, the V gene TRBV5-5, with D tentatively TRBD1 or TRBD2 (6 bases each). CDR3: CASTGRHTGELFF. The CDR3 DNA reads TGTGCTAGCACAGGGAGGCACACTGGGGAGCTGTTTTTT.